Below, 12 T cell receptor beta chains from the same sample are listed, as sequenced in a study of T cell repertoires in cytomegalovirus infection. Antigens for these TCRs are unknown. From the reads, TCRdb called clonotypes with MiXCR, one entry per CDR3 protein. The repertoire includes some 110,000 distinct CDR3 sequences, over 25% of them detected once, and approximately 59% sits in the top ten. Sequenced here: CD8+ T cells from cultured PBMCs, sampled from culture after CMV antigen stimulation. The receptors here all came from a human donor in good health (CMV status not recorded). Some clones in this sample may be carry-over from other donors' samples.

This clonotype was counted only a few times. In DNA, the CDR3 is TGTGCCAGCAGTGGGGACAGCGATTATAATGAAAAACTGTTTTTT. Translation gives CASSGDSDYNEKLFF. The V gene is TRBV6-1, the J gene TRBJ1-4; TRBD1 aligns across 7 bases. The CDR3 runs 15 residues. From germline, CDR1 is MNHNS and CDR2 SASEGT. The junction had 6 bases not matched to a gene; V was cut back by 4 bases and J by 4 bases.

V gene TRBV19 combines with J gene TRBJ1-1; D not certain. The CDR3 runs to 15 residues. Trimming stripped 3 bases from V and 2 bases from J, with 13 bases between. The germline gives CDR1 LNHDA, CDR2 SQIVND (reference sequence). The chain's CDR3 is CASSMPRHINTEAFF. The CDR3 DNA sequence: TGTGCCAGTAGTATGCCCCGACATATTAACACTGAAGCTTTCTTT.

This clonotype has a count of ten or more. V and J are TRBV19 and TRBJ2-1; D remains ambiguous. The CDR3 sequence is 17 residues long. Per the germline V gene, CDR1 is LNHDA and CDR2 is SQIVND (reference sequence). Trimming took off 3 bases at V and 12 bases at J, with 27 bases between the two ends. The CDR3 region is CASSIVGVDGPWYVQFF. The CDR3 DNA reads as TGTGCCAGTAGTATCGTGGGTGTAGACGGCCCCTGGTACGTGCAGTTCTTC.

The chain has TRBV7-6 and TRBJ2-7, with TRBD2 matching 8 bases. Germline V gives CDR1 SGHVS, CDR2 FNYEAQ. CDR3 length: 16 residues. The trim removed 4 bases at V and 3 bases at J, leaving 11 bases unmatched. CDR3 amino acids: CASSSRGGASSYEQYF. The CDR3 DNA follows: TGTGCCAGCAGCTCCCGGGGGGGGGCCTCAAGCTACGAGCAGTACTTC. Variable domain in full (rest from reference TRBV7-6 and TRBJ2-7): GAGVSQSPRYKVTKRGQDVALRCDPISGHVSLYWYRQALGQGPEFLTYFNYEAQQDKSGLPNDRFSAERPEGSISTLTIQRTEQRDSAMYRCASSSRGGASSYEQYFGPGTRLTVT.

V gene TRBV5-6 combines with J gene TRBJ2-3; 10 nucleotides align to TRBD1. Trimming removed 0 bases from V and 3 bases from J; junction bases left unmatched: 4. Germline CDR1 and CDR2: SGHDT and YYEEEE. The CDR3 runs to 16 residues. The CDR3 here is CASSLGTGGPTDTQYF. CDR3 sequence (DNA): TGTGCCAGCAGCTTGGGGACAGGGGGTCCTACAGATACGCAGTATTTT.

This clonotype was seen only a few times. The V gene is TRBV4-1, the J gene TRBJ1-6; weak D call: TRBD1 (6 bases). Trimming removed 1 base from V and 8 bases from J, with 12 bases in between. Looked up from germline, CDR1 is MGHRA and CDR2 is YSYEKL. The CDR3 is made up of 15 amino acids. The CDR3 sequence: CASSQVRGGDSPLHF. In DNA, the CDR3 is TGCGCCAGCAGCCAAGTCCGAGGGGGAGATTCACCCCTCCACTTT.

The chain recombines TRBV7-2 with TRBJ2-7; D gene uncertain. Germline-derived CDR1 and CDR2 are SGHTA and FQGNSA. The CDR3 is 13 residues long. V was cut by 5 bases and J by 3 bases, with 11 bases left in between. The CDR3 is CASSPFLGYEQYF. The CDR3 nucleotides are TGTGCCAGCAGCCCCTTCTTGGGCTACGAGCAGTACTTC.

In the case of this clonotype: At one boundary the junction diverges from the germline segment, which might be a read error. V and J are TRBV6-8 and TRBJ2-6, with 7 bases matching TRBD1. Germline CDR1 reads MNHGY; CDR2 reads SAAAGT. The CDR3 is 20 residues long. The DNA for the CDR3 is TGTGCCAGCAGTCACCTCGAACTGACAGGGTGGATCTCTGGGGCCGACGTCCTGACTTTC. Protein: CASSHLELTGWISGADVLTF.

The chain couples TRBV28 to TRBJ1-2; tentatively, D is TRBD1 (6 bases). The CDR3 totals 15 residues. Per germline, CDR1 MDHEN and CDR2 SYDVKM. With 5 bases removed from V and 4 bases from J, the gap between germline ends came to 17 bases. CDR3 sequence reads: CASSRRDTNPYGYTF. The CDR3 nucleotides are TGTGCCAGCAGTCGCCGGGACACGAACCCCTATGGCTACACCTTC.

The chain employs TRBV6-4 and TRBJ2-3; D may be TRBD1 (6 bases). V shed 4 bases and J shed 4 bases, with 15 bases lying between them. This CDR3 comprises 15 residues. The germline CDR1 and CDR2 sequences are MRHNA and SNTAGT. The CDR3 nucleotides read TGTGCCAGCAGTGGTACAACAGGGTCCTCAGATACGCAGTATTTT. This sequence encodes CASSGTTGSSDTQYF.

This clonotype occurred many times. The V gene is TRBV25-1, the J gene TRBJ1-1, with 10 positions matching TRBD1. V was clipped by 2 bases and J by 1 base; unmatched bases: 1. CDR1 is MGHDK, CDR2 SYGVNS, per germline. The CDR3 consists of 15 residues. The CDR3 coding sequence is TGTGCCAGCAGTGAAGGGGACAGGGGGAACACTGAAGCTTTCTTT. This encodes CASSEGDRGNTEAFF.

A few counts support this clonotype. The chain is built from TRBV20-1 and TRBJ1-2; D not certain. With 0 bases removed from V and 3 bases from J, the gap between germline ends came to 11 bases. Germline CDR1 is DFQATT and CDR2 is SNEGSKA (reference sequence). This CDR3 is 14 amino acids long. In nucleotides, the CDR3 is TGCAGTGCTAGAGATTCACAAACATACTATGGCTACACCTTC. Amino acid sequence: CSARDSQTYYGYTF.